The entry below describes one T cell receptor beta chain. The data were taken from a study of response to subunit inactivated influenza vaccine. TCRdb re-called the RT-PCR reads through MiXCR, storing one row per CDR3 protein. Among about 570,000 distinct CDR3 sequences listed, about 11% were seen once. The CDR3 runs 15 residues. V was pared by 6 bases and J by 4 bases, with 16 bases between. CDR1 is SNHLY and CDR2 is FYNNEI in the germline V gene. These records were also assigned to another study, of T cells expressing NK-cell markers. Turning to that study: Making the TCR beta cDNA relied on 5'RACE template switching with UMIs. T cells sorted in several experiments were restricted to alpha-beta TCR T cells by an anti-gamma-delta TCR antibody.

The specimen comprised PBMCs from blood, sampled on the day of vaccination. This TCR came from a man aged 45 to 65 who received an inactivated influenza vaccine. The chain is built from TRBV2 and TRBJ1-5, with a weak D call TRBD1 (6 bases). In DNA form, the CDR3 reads TGTGCCAGCAGACCAAGGGGGGGTATGAATCAGCCCCAGCATTTT. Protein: CASRPRGGMNQPQHF.